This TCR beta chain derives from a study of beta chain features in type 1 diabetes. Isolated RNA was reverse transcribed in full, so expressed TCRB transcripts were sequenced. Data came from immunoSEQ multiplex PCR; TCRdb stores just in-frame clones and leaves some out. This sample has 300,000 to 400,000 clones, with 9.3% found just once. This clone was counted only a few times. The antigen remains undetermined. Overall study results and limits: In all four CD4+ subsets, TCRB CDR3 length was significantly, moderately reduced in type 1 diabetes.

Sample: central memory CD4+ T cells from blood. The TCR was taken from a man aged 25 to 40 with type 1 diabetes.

CDR3 sequence reads: CASRKQINSPLHF. The DNA of the CDR3 is TGTGCCAGCAGAAAACAGATCAATTCACCCCTCCACTTT. This chain uses TRBV21-1 with TRBJ1-6; TRBD1 is the table's D call, not checked against the DNA. TRBV21-1 is recorded as a pseudogene. The CDR3 runs 13 residues.